One T cell receptor beta chain is described in this entry. This CDR3 is also generated by other DNA sequences in the sample. V was trimmed by 1 base and J by 4 bases, leaving 8 bases between them. The germline gives CDR1 SGHTA, CDR2 FQGNSA. CDR3 size: 13 residues. The sample originates from a study of blood T cell repertoires in COVID-19. Sequencing was performed with immunoSEQ multiplex PCR; in TCRdb, only in-frame clones are kept and a portion is missing. Seen here are approximately 83,000 clones, 85% observed once, and the top ten hold nearly 3.5%. The rearrangement uses TRBV7-2 and TRBJ2-7, with D possibly being TRBD2 (5 bases). The TCR sequence derives from a man aged 45-60 years with acute or convalescent COVID-19. The sequenced sample was peripheral blood. The CDR3 DNA sequence: TGTGCCAGCAGCTTAGGACGGGGTTACGAGCAGTACTTC. Translated, it gives CASSLGRGYEQYF.